The 3 T cell receptor beta chains in this list originate from one sample, sequenced in a study of cytomegalovirus exposure and HLA in healthy donors. A multiplex PCR was run with 60 Vbeta primers and 13 Jbeta primers. Assay used: immunoSEQ multiplex PCR; TCRdb lists only in-frame clones, some missing. The table has roughly 120,000 clones, 80% seen once. Sequenced material: PBMCs. These TCRs come from a young man in good health and CMV-seronegative.

The gene calls are TRBV9 and TRBJ2-1, with a tentative D call TRBD2 (5 bases). Trimming shortened V by 0 bases and J by 2 bases, and 9 bases separated the two germline ends. The CDR3 is 15 residues long. CDR1 and CDR2 (germline): SGDLS, YYNGEE. CDR3: CASSVAGSTYNEQFF. CDR3 in DNA: TGTGCCAGCAGCGTAGCGGGATCCACCTACAATGAGCAGTTCTTC.

In this sample, this clone turned up a few times. The V gene is TRBV5-4, the J gene TRBJ2-5; D unclear. Judging by the DNA end, TRBJ2-7 fits better; the J call may be wrong. This CDR3 region has 14 residues. From germline, CDR1 is SGHNT and CDR2 YYREEE (reference sequence). The CDR3 coding sequence is TGTGCCAGCAGCTTGTATGGGCTACACGGCGAGCAGTACTTC. It codes for CASSLYGLHGEQYF.

The J gene is TRBJ1-2, the V gene TRBV5-1; TRBD1 aligns across 11 bases. V shed 3 bases and J 2 bases; nucleotides not matched to a gene: 12. Germline V gives CDR1 SGHRS, CDR2 YFSETQ. The CDR3 has 18 residues. CDR3 sequence reads: CASSSIPGTGGANYGYTF. DNA for the CDR3: TGCGCCAGCAGCTCCATACCCGGGACAGGGGGAGCGAACTATGGCTACACCTTC.